The entry below gives a single TCR beta chain sequence along with its context. Antigen unknown. Germline V gene data show CDR1 as SQVTM and CDR2 as ANQGSEA. The CDR3 extends over 12 amino acids. V was trimmed by 3 bases and J by 5 bases, leaving 10 bases between them. This specimen comes from a study of shared clonotypes between healthy human individuals. Study results and limitations: It was only blood that was sampled, and tissue repertoires likely differ.

TCRdb's table, derived via immunoSEQ multiplex PCR, lists solely in-frame clones and lacks some. Altogether around 1,900,000 clones are present, roughly 95% being singletons, with the ten largest covering approximately 1.6%. CD45RO-negative, CCR7-selected cells formed the naive CD8 fraction, which excluded terminally differentiated effector memory CD45RA+ cells. V usage is TRBV29-1 and J usage is TRBJ2-5; no reliable D call. The receptor was derived from a man aged 18 to 35 in good health. Some clones in this sample may be carry-over from other donors' samples. Material for sequencing was naive CD8+ T cells from PBMCs. The CDR3 region is CSVEGYSETQYF. CDR3 sequence (DNA): TGCAGCGTTGAGGGGTATAGCGAGACCCAGTACTTC.